The 25 T cell receptor beta chains given below trace back to one sample, sequenced in a study of blood T cell repertoires in COVID-19. The data were produced by immunoSEQ multiplex PCR, yet TCRdb's version contains in-frame clones alone and is incomplete. Of over 85,000 clones listed, approximately 82% are singletons. Source material: peripheral blood. These receptors came from an elderly woman with acute or convalescent COVID-19.

This rearrangement joins TRBV11-2 to TRBJ2-1; 7 bases line up with TRBD2. The CDR3 is 17 amino acids. Germline values: CDR1 SGHAT, CDR2 FQNNGV. The junction had 12 bases not matched to a gene; V was cut back by 1 base and J by 6 bases. The CDR3 region has the DNA TGTGCCAGCAGCTTAGCGAATACGGGAGGAACCCCCAATGAGCAGTTCTTC. Translation gives CASSLANTGGTPNEQFF.

This clone was seen just once. CDR3 region: CASSLGRGNSPLHF. The CDR3 nucleotides are TGTGCCAGCAGCTTAGGGAGGGGTAATTCACCCCTCCACTTT. The rearrangement links TRBV11-2 to TRBJ1-6, with D tentatively TRBD1 (5 bases). The V and J ends lost 1 base and 6 bases respectively, with 7 bases between them. CDR1 and CDR2 (germline): SGHAT, FQNNGV. This CDR3 spans 14 amino acids. Looking up the rest from reference TRBV11-2 and TRBJ1-6 gives the full variable domain: EAGVAQSPRYKIIEKRQSVAFWCNPISGHATLYWYQQILGQGPKLLIQFQNNGVVDDSQLPKDRFSAERLKGVDSTLKIQPAKLEDSAVYLCASSLGRGNSPLHFGNGTRLTVT.

This clone was detected once. The chain joins TRBV7-9 to TRBJ2-5; the match to TRBD1 covers 8 bases. Germline CDR1 SEHNR, CDR2 FQNEAQ (reference sequence). The CDR3 sequence is 15 residues long. V trimming: 5 bases; J trimming: 3 bases; junction bases outside the gene matches: 8. The CDR3 sequence is CASSELPGGKETQYF. As DNA, the CDR3 is TGTGCCAGCAGCGAGTTGCCAGGGGGCAAAGAGACCCAGTACTTC.

The chain couples TRBV6-5 to TRBJ2-1; 11 nucleotides line up with TRBD2. CDR1 and CDR2 (germline): MNHEY, SVGAGI. This CDR3 contains 15 residues. V shed 5 bases, J shed 7 bases, and the junction held 7 bases outside the gene matches. The CDR3 region is CASSIAGGPGNEQFF. The CDR3, as DNA: TGTGCCAGCAGTATAGCGGGAGGGCCAGGTAATGAGCAGTTCTTC.

V gene TRBV19 combines with J gene TRBJ1-4; D gene uncertain. Trimming stripped 7 bases from V and 13 bases from J, with 19 bases between. Germline V gene sequence: CDR1 LNHDA, CDR2 SQIVND (reference sequence). The length of the CDR3 is 13 residues. CDR3 sequence reads: CASIHTGGLGLFF. CDR3 nucleotides: TGTGCCAGTATCCACACGGGCGGGCTTGGACTGTTTTTT. Variable domain in full (rest from reference TRBV19 and TRBJ1-4): DGGITQSPKYLFRKEGQNVTLSCEQNLNHDAMYWYRQDPGQGLRLIYYSQIVNDFQKGDIAEGYSVSREKKESFPLTVTSAQKNPTAFYLCASIHTGGLGLFFGSGTQLSVL.

This chain connects TRBV5-1 to TRBJ2-2, with D perhaps matching TRBD2 (7 bases). Trimming stripped 7 bases from V and 0 bases from J, with 19 bases between. The CDR3 extends over 17 amino acids. Germline values: CDR1 SGHRS, CDR2 YFSETQ. CDR3 sequence reads: CASRGGALISNTGELFF. DNA of the CDR3: TGCGCCAGCCGAGGGGGGGCCCTTATCTCGAACACCGGGGAGCTGTTTTTT.

This chain links TRBV7-2 with TRBJ1-5, with 8 nucleotides matching TRBD1. This CDR3 spans 15 amino acids. The germline gives CDR1 SGHTA, CDR2 FQGNSA. The V and J ends lost 5 bases and 6 bases, in that order; junction bases with no gene match: 9. The CDR3 bases are TGTGCCAGCAGCAAACCAGGGGGCGGGGGTCAGCCCCAGCATTTT. Encoded protein: CASSKPGGGGQPQHF.

As DNA, the CDR3 is TGCGCCAGCAGCCGACGGACACTAGCGGGGCCTAGCACAGATACGCAGTATTTT. Translation: CASSRRTLAGPSTDTQYF. The chain links TRBV4-1 to TRBJ2-3; 10 nucleotides align to TRBD2. Losses at the gene ends were 4 bases for V and 0 bases for J; bases not matched to a gene: 10. Germline V lookup: CDR1 MGHRA, CDR2 YSYEKL. The CDR3 covers 18 residues.

The V call is TRBV5-1, the J call TRBJ1-2; TRBD1 aligns across 8 bases. Germline CDR1 is SGHRS and CDR2 is YFSETQ. The CDR3 spans 16 residues. Germline trimming cut 0 bases from V and 1 base from J; bases unmatched to any gene: 5. DNA of the CDR3: TGCGCCAGCAGCTTGGCCGTAGGACAGGGTAACTATGGCTACACCTTC. This gives the protein CASSLAVGQGNYGYTF. The full variable domain, with the rest looked up from reference TRBV5-1 and TRBJ1-2, is KAGVTQTPRYLIKTRGQQVTLSCSPISGHRSVSWYQQTPGQGLQFLFEYFSETQRNKGNFPGRFSGRQFSNSRSEMNVSTLELGDSALYLCASSLAVGQGNYGYTFGSGTRLTVV.

The chain employs TRBV3-1 (or the pseudogene TRBV3-2) and TRBJ1-1; D remains ambiguous. The CDR3 is 12 amino acids. Trimming stripped 2 bases from V and 7 bases from J, with 8 bases between. Germline CDR1 and CDR2: LGHDT and YNNKEL (reference sequence). In nucleotides, the CDR3 is TGTGCCAGCAGCCAATACTCATATGAAGCTTTCTTT. Its protein is CASSQYSYEAFF.

The J gene is TRBJ1-2, the V gene TRBV7-2; D is possibly TRBD1 (5 bases). The germline V gene has CDR1 SGHTA and CDR2 FQGNSA. The CDR3 loop spans 11 amino acids. Trimming stripped 7 bases from V and 7 bases from J, with 10 bases between. The CDR3 sequence: CASTPGGGYTF. The CDR3 region has the DNA TGTGCCAGCACCCCGGGGGGTGGCTACACCTTC.

This clone was counted a few times. The rearrangement links TRBV10-3 to TRBJ2-3; 10 bases map to TRBD1. After removal of 6 bases from V and 2 bases from J, the junction contained 8 bases not matched to a gene. The CDR3 runs to 16 residues. CDR1 is ENHRY and CDR2 is SYGVKD in the germline V gene. CDR3 residues: CAISPLGQGVTDTQYF. CDR3 DNA sequence: TGTGCCATCAGCCCTCTAGGACAGGGGGTCACAGATACGCAGTATTTT.

This rearrangement joins TRBV5-6 to TRBJ1-3; possibly TRBD1 for D (6 bases). V was cut by 4 bases and J by 4 bases, with 15 bases left in between. The CDR3 is 15 residues long. Germline loops: CDR1 SGHDT, CDR2 YYEEEE. Written as DNA, the CDR3 is TGTGCCAGCAGCCCCAGGGGTCGGTTCGGAAACACCATATATTTT. Its translation is CASSPRGRFGNTIYF.

The rearrangement uses TRBV10-3 and TRBJ2-3; 9 bases match TRBD2. CDR3 size: 17 residues. Trimming cost V 0 bases and J 4 bases; bases outside gene matches: 8. CDR1 is ENHRY, CDR2 SYGVKD, per germline. The CDR3 here is CAISESTAGGLSDTQYF. The CDR3, as DNA: TGTGCCATCAGTGAGTCTACGGCGGGGGGGCTCTCAGATACGCAGTATTTT.

The gene calls are TRBV30 and TRBJ1-1; D is ambiguous. The CDR3 runs 12 residues. Germline lookup yields CDR1 GTSNPN and CDR2 SVGIG (reference sequence). The V gene lost 0 bases and the J gene lost 11 bases, with 13 bases spanning the gap. CDR3 sequence: CAWSVGLSGAFF. The CDR3 nucleotides are TGTGCCTGGAGTGTAGGTCTGTCCGGGGCTTTCTTT.

This clone was observed once. This CDR3 is CASSPQGRGNYGYTF. The CDR3 DNA sequence: TGTGCCAGCAGCCCACAGGGGCGTGGAAACTATGGCTACACCTTC. The V call is TRBV11-2, the J call TRBJ1-2; 7 bases align to TRBD1. V lost 5 bases to trimming and J lost 2 bases; unmatched junction nucleotides: 8. Germline V gives CDR1 SGHAT, CDR2 FQNNGV. This CDR3 comprises 15 residues.

The chain recombines TRBV6-5 with TRBJ1-3; TRBD1 agrees at 7 bases. The germline V gene has CDR1 MNHEY and CDR2 SVGAGI. The CDR3 runs to 15 residues. The junction had 5 bases not matched to a gene; V was cut back by 6 bases and J by 0 bases. Here the CDR3 reads CASSPGQDSGNTIYF. The CDR3 DNA follows: TGTGCCAGCAGCCCCGGACAGGACTCTGGAAACACCATATATTTT.

The chain recombines TRBV19 with TRBJ2-7; D is unclear. Germline CDR1 reads LNHDA; CDR2 reads SQIVND (reference sequence). The V end lost 3 bases, the J end lost 0 bases, and 9 bases lay between the germline ends. This CDR3 has 14 residues. The CDR3 sequence: CASSITESSYEQYF. In DNA, the CDR3 is TGTGCCAGTAGTATTACAGAAAGCTCCTACGAGCAGTACTTC.

The CDR3, as DNA: TGTGCCAGCAGCCCGCCTTTCACAGGGGGCAACGAGCAGTACTTC. Protein: CASSPPFTGGNEQYF. The rearrangement links TRBV7-6 to TRBJ2-7; 9 positions agree with TRBD1. Germline V gene data show CDR1 as SGHVS and CDR2 as FNYEAQ. This CDR3 contains 15 residues. Trimming took 5 bases from V and 5 from J; bases not matched to a gene: 10.

The rearrangement uses TRBV5-5 and TRBJ2-5; 8 positions match TRBD2. With 0 bases clipped from V and 3 bases from J, the junction kept 4 bases outside the gene matches. Looked up from germline, CDR1 is SGHKS and CDR2 is YYEKEE (reference sequence). This CDR3 is 15 amino acids long. The DNA of the CDR3 is TGTGCCAGCAGCTTGGCCCTTAGCGGGGAAGAGACCCAGTACTTC. Translated: CASSLALSGEETQYF.

This clone has just a few counts. Distinct nucleotide sequences in the sample also encode this CDR3. The chain employs TRBV6-5 and TRBJ1-5; 9 bases fit TRBD1. The germline gives CDR1 MNHEY, CDR2 SVGAGI. The CDR3 is 14 residues long. V was pared by 5 bases and J by 7 bases, with 6 bases of the junction left unmatched. CDR3 DNA sequence: TGTGCCAGCAGTCTCCGGACAGGGGACCAGCCCCAGCATTTT. Translated, it gives CASSLRTGDQPQHF.

The DNA for the CDR3 is TGTGCCAGCAGCCAAGGCGGACAGTTCTCACCCCTCCACTTT. Translation: CASSQGGQFSPLHF. The V call is TRBV3-1 (or the pseudogene TRBV3-2), the J call TRBJ1-6; D perhaps matches TRBD1 (6 bases). Trimming pared 1 base from V and 10 bases from J, leaving 11 bases between. Germline-derived CDR1 and CDR2 are LGHDT and YNNKEL (reference sequence). The length of the CDR3 is 14 residues.

This chain joins TRBV20-1 and TRBJ2-5, with 9 bases matching TRBD2. The CDR3 extends over 14 amino acids. J gave up 4 bases and V 3 bases, and 6 bases lay outside the gene matches. The germline CDR1 and CDR2 sequences are DFQATT and SNEGSKA (reference sequence). The DNA for the CDR3 is TGCAGTGCTAGTTTAGTAGCGGGGGCAGAGACCCAGTACTTC. Its translation: CSASLVAGAETQYF.

This chain uses TRBV5-8 with TRBJ2-1, with TRBD2 identical over 7 bases. CDR3 size: 18 residues. CDR1 and CDR2 from the germline V gene are SGHTS and YDEGEE. V gave up 2 bases and J gave up 0 bases; unmatched junction bases: 11. The CDR3 DNA is TGTGCCAGCAGCTTTCCTAGCGGACACCCGAGCTCCTACAATGAGCAGTTCTTC. Translated: CASSFPSGHPSSYNEQFF.

CDR3 nucleotides: TGCGCCAGCAGGCCCGGGACAGGGGGTTCACCCCTCCACTTT. It is translated as CASRPGTGGSPLHF. The V call is TRBV5-1, the J call TRBJ1-6, with TRBD1 matching over 11 bases. V dropped 5 bases and J dropped 9; count of bases not matched to a gene: 4. CDR1 and CDR2 (germline): SGHRS, YFSETQ. This CDR3 is built from 14 residues.